The clone carrying this TCR beta chain was counted a few times. Its antigen remains unidentified. These data are taken from a study of vaccination and CD4 T cells after COVID-19. Study-wide results and caveats: Spike mono-reactivity was found in 304 of 307 vaccine-specific clones from convalescent patients.

The treatment: approximately nine-day PBMC culture with coronavirus spike peptide pools or control peptides (ViraFEST assay). V dropped 0 bases and J dropped 4 bases, with 7 bases sitting between them. The CDR3 has 14 amino acids. CDR1 and CDR2 from the germline V gene are MNHNS and SASEGT. Cultured CD4+ T-cell DNA underwent Oncomine TCR Beta short-read sequencing. TCRdb reprocessed the PCR reads with MiXCR, giving one entry per CDR3 protein. Counted here are about 15,000 distinct CDR3 sequences, 30% occurring once; the ten biggest clones make up 15% to 20%. Material for sequencing was cultured CD4+ T cells from blood. The chain has TRBV6-1 and TRBJ1-5; D ambiguous. The sequence was obtained from a human donor with COVID-19. CDR3 DNA: TGTGCCAGCAGTGAAGCGGTCTCAAATCAGCCCCAGCATTTT. Translating gives CASSEAVSNQPQHF.